One and the same sample provided the 20 T cell receptor beta chains below, sequenced in a study of cytomegalovirus exposure and HLA in healthy donors. The PCR had 60 Vbeta and 13 Jbeta primers. The table came from immunoSEQ multiplex PCR; TCRdb's copy has only in-frame clones and leaves some out. The data contain about 120,000 clones, around three quarters of them singletons. Sequencing was done on a sample of PBMCs. The source is a woman in her forties or fifties in good health and CMV-seronegative.

This clone was picked up a small number of times. The chain has TRBV6-1 and TRBJ1-1; D unclear. This CDR3 is built from 13 residues. The germline V gene has CDR1 MNHNS and CDR2 SASEGT. The V end lost 3 bases, the J end lost 4 bases, and 9 bases lay between the germline ends. CDR3 region: CASSETYLTEAFF. CDR3 DNA sequence: TGTGCCAGCAGTGAGACATATCTCACTGAAGCTTTCTTT.

J is TRBJ2-1 and V is TRBV29-1; 9 bases match TRBD2. The CDR3 length is 14 residues. Trimming at V came to 2 bases and at J to 8 bases, leaving 7 bases not matched to a gene. The germline gives CDR1 SQVTM, CDR2 ANQGSEA. DNA of the CDR3: TGCAGCGTTGAATACGGGGCGGGGGGGCATGAGCAGTTCTTC. Amino acids: CSVEYGAGGHEQFF.

As to this clone: The same CDR3 is also encoded by other DNA sequences in this sample. V gene TRBV10-3 combines with J gene TRBJ2-7; 7 positions match TRBD2. The V segment lost 3 bases and the J segment 1 base; nucleotides outside the gene matches: 3. CDR3 length equals 14 residues. Per germline, CDR1 ENHRY and CDR2 SYGVKD. The CDR3 region has the DNA TGTGCCATCAGTGATGGCGGGGGTTCCTACGAGCAGTACTTC. Translating gives CAISDGGGSYEQYF.

The rearrangement links TRBV11-2 to TRBJ2-1, with TRBD1 matching 7 bases. The germline gives CDR1 SGHAT, CDR2 FQNNGV. This CDR3 region has 15 residues. The junction had 12 bases not matched to a gene; V was cut back by 5 bases and J by 8 bases. CDR3 nucleotide sequence: TGTGCCAGCAGCCTCGTCGGGACAGCGACCGATGAGCAGTTCTTC. Its translation is CASSLVGTATDEQFF.

This clone was observed a single time. V and J are TRBV28 and TRBJ2-3, with D perhaps matching TRBD1 (6 bases). In germline, CDR1 is MDHEN, CDR2 SYDVKM. Trimming removed 5 bases from V and 7 bases from J, with 16 bases in between. There are 14 residues in the CDR3. The CDR3 nucleotides read TGTGCCAGCAGTCCTACCTACAGGGATAATACGCAGTATTTT. Its translation is CASSPTYRDNTQYF.

This clone was seen more than once but under ten times. J is TRBJ2-3 and V is TRBV7-2; D remains ambiguous. Between the trimmed V and J ends, which lost 2 bases and 1 base, there was a span of 4 bases. CDR3 length equals 13 residues. Germline V lookup: CDR1 SGHTA, CDR2 FQGNSA. The CDR3 DNA reads TGTGCCAGCAGCTTACCTGGCACAGATACGCAGTATTTT. It translates to CASSLPGTDTQYF.

This clone was counted once. This chain uses TRBV6-5 with TRBJ1-5; D possibly corresponds to TRBD1 (5 bases). V dropped 2 bases and J dropped 5 bases, with 13 bases sitting between them. CDR1 and CDR2 (germline): MNHEY, SVGAGI. This CDR3 has 15 amino acids. This chain's CDR3 is CASSYGSLGDQPQHF. The DNA of the CDR3 is TGTGCCAGCAGTTACGGGTCCCTAGGGGATCAGCCCCAGCATTTT.

The CDR3 loop is CASSDLTSRMDEQYF. The CDR3 nucleotides are TGTGCCAGCAGCGACCTAACTAGCAGGATGGACGAGCAGTACTTC. The V and J genes are TRBV7-9 and TRBJ2-5; perhaps TRBD2 as D (6 bases). The J call may not be correct, given that the DNA end is closer to TRBJ2-7. There are 15 residues in the CDR3. Germline CDR1 SEHNR, CDR2 FQNEAQ (reference sequence).

V is TRBV6-6 and J is TRBJ2-2; D is unresolved. Germline V gives CDR1 MNHNY, CDR2 SVGAGI (reference sequence). The CDR3 covers 13 residues. Trimming pared 2 bases from V and 3 bases from J, leaving 4 bases between. CDR3 sequence reads: CASSYTDTGELFF. CDR3 DNA: TGTGCCAGCAGTTACACAGACACCGGGGAGCTGTTTTTT.

The chain links TRBV7-2 to TRBJ2-5; the D gene is possibly TRBD1 (6 bases). The last part of the DNA fits TRBJ2-7 better; the J call may be wrong. Germline-derived CDR1 and CDR2 are SGHTA and FQGNSA. This CDR3 has 14 amino acids. The CDR3 nucleotides are TGTGCCAGCAAACTAGGACAGCTAACCTACGAGCAGTACTTC. Residues: CASKLGQLTYEQYF.

The J gene is TRBJ2-3, the V gene TRBV23-1, with 9 nucleotides matching TRBD2. TRBV23-1 is placed among ORFs of uncertain function. With V trimmed by 4 bases and J by 3 bases, 2 bases remained unmatched. The CDR3 is 14 amino acids. The CDR3 reads CASSLAGETDTQYF. The CDR3, as DNA: TGCGCCAGCAGTCTAGCGGGAGAAACAGATACGCAGTATTTT.

The chain employs TRBV7-2 and TRBJ2-6, with a weak D call TRBD1 (6 bases). The V and J ends lost 5 bases and 1 base respectively, with 21 bases between them. Germline CDR1 SGHTA, CDR2 FQGNSA. The CDR3 length is 19 residues. The CDR3 spells CASSGRWAGVQSGANVLTF. The CDR3, as DNA: TGTGCCAGCAGCGGGCGGTGGGCAGGGGTTCAATCTGGGGCCAACGTCCTGACTTTC.

J is TRBJ2-2 and V is TRBV11-2, with D possibly being TRBD2 (5 bases). The V gene lost 1 base and the J gene lost 6 bases, with 9 bases spanning the gap. Germline-derived CDR1 and CDR2 are SGHAT and FQNNGV. This CDR3 spans 14 amino acids. CDR3 in DNA: TGTGCCAGCAGCTTAGTCGGGAAGGCCGGGGAGCTGTTTTTT. Translation: CASSLVGKAGELFF.

This chain links TRBV30 with TRBJ2-7, with a possible D match to TRBD2 (5 bases). Germline V gene sequence: CDR1 GTSNPN, CDR2 SVGIG (reference sequence). The CDR3 consists of 12 residues. V lost 0 bases to trimming and J lost 2 bases, with 5 bases between them. Here the CDR3 reads CAWSVTTYEQYF. The DNA of the CDR3 is TGTGCCTGGAGTGTGACTACCTACGAGCAGTACTTC.

The chain uses TRBV28 and TRBJ1-1; no clear D. Deletions cut 1 base from V and 3 bases from J, with 12 bases between. The germline V gene has CDR1 MDHEN and CDR2 SYDVKM. The CDR3 is 15 residues long. Here the CDR3 reads CASSLLRAMDTEAFF. The DNA of the CDR3 is TGTGCCAGCAGTTTATTGCGGGCTATGGACACTGAAGCTTTCTTT.

V and J are TRBV27 and TRBJ2-7; no reliable D call. The germline CDR1 and CDR2 sequences are MNHEY and SMNVEV (reference sequence). The ends were cut back, 3 bases at V and 3 bases at J, with 18 bases in the middle. The CDR3 covers 16 residues. The CDR3 DNA follows: TGTGCCAGCAGTTTTAGTGTCGGAGAACTCGGCTACGAGCAGTACTTC. It specifies CASSFSVGELGYEQYF.

This clone has only one observation. J is TRBJ2-5 and V is TRBV2; a possible D gene is TRBD2 (7 bases). Trimming took off 3 bases at V and 5 bases at J, with 13 bases between the two ends. The CDR3 loop spans 14 amino acids. Germline CDR1 is SNHLY and CDR2 is FYNNEI. The CDR3 here is CASSDQGGGETQYF. CDR3 in DNA: TGTGCCAGCAGTGACCAGGGAGGGGGGGAGACCCAGTACTTC.

This clone was seen more than once but under ten times. CDR3 DNA: TGTGCCAGCAAGAGGGACAGGGGATCCCCACCCCTCCACTTT. It translates to CASKRDRGSPPLHF. The J gene is TRBJ1-6, the V gene TRBV28, with 10 bases lining up with TRBD1. The CDR3 spans 14 residues. V dropped 7 bases and J dropped 11; count of bases not matched to a gene: 8. The germline gives CDR1 MDHEN, CDR2 SYDVKM.

This clone has just a few counts. The chain is built from TRBV7-2 and TRBJ2-4; D may be TRBD2 (6 bases). V gave up 4 bases and J gave up 0 bases, with 19 bases separating them. This CDR3 has 18 residues. Looked up from germline, CDR1 is SGHTA and CDR2 is FQGNSA. CDR3 in DNA: TGTGCCAGCAGCTCCGGGACTTACATACCTCTAGCCAAAAACATTCAGTACTTC. This encodes CASSSGTYIPLAKNIQYF.

This chain joins TRBV27 and TRBJ2-3; no clear D gene. This CDR3 is built from 13 residues. The ends were cut back, 5 bases at V and 2 bases at J, with 8 bases in the middle. Germline V gene sequence: CDR1 MNHEY, CDR2 SMNVEV (reference sequence). In DNA, the CDR3 is TGTGCCAGCAGTCCCCCTTTCACAGATACGCAGTATTTT. Its translation is CASSPPFTDTQYF.